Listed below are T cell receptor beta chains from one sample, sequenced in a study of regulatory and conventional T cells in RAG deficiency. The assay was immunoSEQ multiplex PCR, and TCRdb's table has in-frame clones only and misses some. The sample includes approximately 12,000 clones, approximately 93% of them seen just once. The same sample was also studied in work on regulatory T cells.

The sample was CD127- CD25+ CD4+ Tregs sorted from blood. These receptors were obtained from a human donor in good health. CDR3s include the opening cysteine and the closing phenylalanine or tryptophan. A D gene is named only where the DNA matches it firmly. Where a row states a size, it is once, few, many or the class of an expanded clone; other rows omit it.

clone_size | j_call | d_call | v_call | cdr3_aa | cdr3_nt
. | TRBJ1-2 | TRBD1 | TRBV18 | CASSPPGGSYGYTF | TGTGCCAGCTCACCACCAGGGGGCAGCTATGGCTACACCTTC
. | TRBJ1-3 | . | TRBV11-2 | CASNTGQGNTIYF | TGTGCCAGCAACACAGGACAGGGAAACACCATATATTTT
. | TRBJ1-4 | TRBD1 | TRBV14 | CASSRRKGQGFGGAEKLFF | TGTGCCAGCAGCCGGAGAAAGGGACAGGGGTTTGGTGGTGCTGAAAAACTGTTTTTT
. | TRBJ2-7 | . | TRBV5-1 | CASSPEGPRNSEQYF | TGCGCCAGCAGCCCTGAGGGCCCCCGAAACTCCGAGCAGTACTTC
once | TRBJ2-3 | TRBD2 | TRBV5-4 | CASSTLAGGKYF | TGTGCCAGCAGCACTTTAGCGGGGGGGAAGTATTTT
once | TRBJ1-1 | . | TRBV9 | CASSPQGRTEAFF | TGTGCCAGCAGCCCGCAGGGTAGGACTGAAGCTTTCTTT
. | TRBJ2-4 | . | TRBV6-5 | CASRGRGARGIQYF | TGTGCCAGCCGGGGGAGGGGGGCTCGTGGCATTCAGTACTTC
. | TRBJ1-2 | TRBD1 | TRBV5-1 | CASSSTGPNYGYTF | TGCGCCAGCAGCTCGACAGGGCCTAACTATGGCTACACCTTC
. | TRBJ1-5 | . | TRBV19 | CASSIRELGFQPQHF | TGTGCCAGTAGTATAAGGGAGTTGGGTTTTCAGCCCCAGCATTTT
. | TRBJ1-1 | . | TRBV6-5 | CASRRGMGEAFF | TGTGCCAGCCGGCGGGGGATGGGTGAAGCTTTCTTT
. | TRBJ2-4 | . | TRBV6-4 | CASSDSSDKSWGQGTQNIQYF | TGTGCCAGCAGTGACTCGAGTGATAAATCTTGGGGGCAGGGCACCCAAAACATTCAGTACTTC
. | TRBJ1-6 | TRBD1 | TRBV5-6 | CASSSGQGGAYNSPLHF | TGTGCCAGCAGCTCGGGACAGGGGGGGGCCTATAATTCACCCCTCCACTTT
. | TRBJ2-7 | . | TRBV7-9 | CASSSAGTGHIYEQYF | TGTGCCAGCAGCTCCGCCGGGACTGGCCATATCTACGAGCAGTACTTC
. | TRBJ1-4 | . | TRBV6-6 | CASRPTRWGGNEKLFF | TGTGCCAGCAGGCCCACCCGATGGGGCGGAAATGAAAAACTGTTTTTT
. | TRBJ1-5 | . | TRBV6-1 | CASRIRALNQPQHF | TGTGCCAGCAGGATCAGGGCACTCAATCAGCCCCAGCATTTT
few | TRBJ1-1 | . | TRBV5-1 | CASSLARGNTEAFF | TGCGCCAGCAGCTTGGCTAGGGGGAACACTGAAGCTTTCTTT
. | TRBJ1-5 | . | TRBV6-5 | CASGGNNQPQHF | TGTGCCAGCGGCGGAAACAATCAGCCCCAGCATTTT
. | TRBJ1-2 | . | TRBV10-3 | CATSRDTNYGYTF | TGTGCCACGAGTCGGGATACCAACTATGGCTACACCTTC
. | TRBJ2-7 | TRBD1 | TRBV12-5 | CASGLGQASYEQYF | TGTGCTAGTGGTCTCGGACAGGCTTCCTACGAGCAGTACTTC